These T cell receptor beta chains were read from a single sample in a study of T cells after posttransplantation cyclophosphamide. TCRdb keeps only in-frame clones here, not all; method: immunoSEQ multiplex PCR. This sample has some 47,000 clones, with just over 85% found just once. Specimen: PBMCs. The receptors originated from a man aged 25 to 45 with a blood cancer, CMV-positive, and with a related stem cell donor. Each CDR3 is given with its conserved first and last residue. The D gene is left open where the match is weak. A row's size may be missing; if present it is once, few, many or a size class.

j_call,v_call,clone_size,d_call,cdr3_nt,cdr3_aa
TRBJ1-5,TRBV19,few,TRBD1,TGTGCCAGTACCAGACAGGGCGGCAATCAGCCCCAGCATTTT,CASTRQGGNQPQHF
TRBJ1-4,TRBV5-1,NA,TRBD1,TGCGCCAGCAGCGGACCGGGACAGGGAACTAATGAAAAACTGTTTTTT,CASSGPGQGTNEKLFF
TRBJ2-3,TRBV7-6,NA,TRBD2,TGTGCCAGCAGCTTAGGAGCGGGAGGGCCCACAGATACGCAGTATTTT,CASSLGAGGPTDTQYF
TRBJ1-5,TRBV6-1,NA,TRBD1,TGTGCCAGCAGTGACTGGACAGGGGGGAGCAATCAGCCCCAGCATTTT,CASSDWTGGSNQPQHF
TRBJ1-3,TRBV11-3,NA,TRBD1,TGTGCCAGCAGCTTGGGACAGATGTCTGGAAACACCATATATTTT,CASSLGQMSGNTIYF
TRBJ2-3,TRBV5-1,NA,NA,TGCGCCAGCAGCCCCCCCGCGGGTCCAGATACGCAGTATTTT,CASSPPAGPDTQYF
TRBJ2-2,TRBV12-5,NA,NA,TGTGCTAGTGGTTTGGTATGGACACAGGGAGACACCGGGGAGCTGTTTTTT,CASGLVWTQGDTGELFF
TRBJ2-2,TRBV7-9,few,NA,TGTGCCAGCAGCCACCTGGGGGCAACGGGCGGGGAGCTGTTTTTT,CASSHLGATGGELFF
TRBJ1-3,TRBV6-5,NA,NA,TGTGCCAGCAGTTACAGGGGGAGCTCTGGAAACACCATATATTTT,CASSYRGSSGNTIYF
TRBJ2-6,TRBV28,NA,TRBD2,TGTGCCAGCAGTCAACTCGGACTAGCCATCCCCTCTGGGGCCAACGTCCTGACTTTC,CASSQLGLAIPSGANVLTF
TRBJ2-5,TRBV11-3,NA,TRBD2,TGTGCCAGCAGCTTAGATCAATCAGGTAGCGGGGCTAGGAAGACCCAGTACTTC,CASSLDQSGSGARKTQYF
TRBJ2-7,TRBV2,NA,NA,TGTGCCAGCAGCCCCCGGTCCGAGCAGTACTTC,CASSPRSEQYF
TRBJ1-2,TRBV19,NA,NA,TGTGCCAGTAGTATGGAGGATTCAGGGAGGGAGGGCTACACCTTC,CASSMEDSGREGYTF
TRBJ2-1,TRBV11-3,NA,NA,TGTGCCAGCACCTCCGAGGACACTCAGCAGTTCTTC,CASTSEDTQQFF
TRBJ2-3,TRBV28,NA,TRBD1,TGTGCCAGCAAGTCCGGACAGGGCGAGACAGATACGCAGTATTTT,CASKSGQGETDTQYF
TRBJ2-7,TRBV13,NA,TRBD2,TGTGCCAGCAGCTGGATAAGTTGGGCGGGAGGGCCGTCGGTCCCCGAGCAGTACTTC,CASSWISWAGGPSVPEQYF
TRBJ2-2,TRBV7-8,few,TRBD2,TGTGCCAGCAGCGGGGTAGCGGGAGGAAGTACCGGGGAGCTGTTTTTT,CASSGVAGGSTGELFF
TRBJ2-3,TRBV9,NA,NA,TGTGCCAGCAGCCCCGGGGTGGTCCCCACAGATACGCAGTATTTT,CASSPGVVPTDTQYF
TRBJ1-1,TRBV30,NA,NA,TGTGCCTGGAGTTCCCAACCGCAGGGGTTAGTCGCTGAAGCTTTCTTT,CAWSSQPQGLVAEAFF
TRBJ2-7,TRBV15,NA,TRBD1,TGTGCCACCAGCAGACTCCGGAGAGGGACAGCCAATCTTTCCTACGAGCAGTACTTC,CATSRLRRGTANLSYEQYF
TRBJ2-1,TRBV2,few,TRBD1,TGTGCCAGCGGGGACAGGAAATACAATGAGCAGTTCTTC,CASGDRKYNEQFF
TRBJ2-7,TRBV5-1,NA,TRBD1,TGCGCCAGCAGCTTTCCCGGGACAGCTGTCGACGAGCAGTACTTC,CASSFPGTAVDEQYF
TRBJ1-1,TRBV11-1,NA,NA,TGTGCCAGCACCAAACAACTGGAGACTGAAGCTTTCTTT,CASTKQLETEAFF
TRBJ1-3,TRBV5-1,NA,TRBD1,TGCGCCAGCAGCCCCGACAGGGGGGGCGGAAACACCATATATTTT,CASSPDRGGGNTIYF
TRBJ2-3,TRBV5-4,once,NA,TGTGCCAGCAGCTTGTGGCGGGTGGGGACAGATACGCAGTATTTT,CASSLWRVGTDTQYF
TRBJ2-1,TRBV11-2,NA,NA,TGTGCCAGCAGCTTAGGGAACCTCATCGGGGAGCAGTTCTTC,CASSLGNLIGEQFF
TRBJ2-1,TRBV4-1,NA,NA,TGCGCCAGCAGCCAAGAGCGGGGCCCCAATGAGCAGTTCTTC,CASSQERGPNEQFF
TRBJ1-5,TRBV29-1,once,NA,TGCAGCGTTGTGGTGGGAGGAAATCAGCCCCAGCATTTT,CSVVVGGNQPQHF
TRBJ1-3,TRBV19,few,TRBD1,TGTGCCAGTAGCCCGGGACAGGTGTTCGGAAACACCATATATTTT,CASSPGQVFGNTIYF
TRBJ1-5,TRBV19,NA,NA,TGTGCCAGTGCCTACGCCGGGAACTTTGAACAGCCCCAGCATTTT,CASAYAGNFEQPQHF
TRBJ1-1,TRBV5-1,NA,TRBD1,TGCGCCAGCAGCTCCCAGGGACAGGGGATGAACACTGAAGCTTTCTTT,CASSSQGQGMNTEAFF
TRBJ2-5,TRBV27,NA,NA,TGTGCCAGCAGTTCGGCCGGGGAAGAGACCCAGTACTTC,CASSSAGEETQYF
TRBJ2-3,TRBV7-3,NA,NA,TGTGCCAGCAGCTTAACGACAGGGGGATACTTCGGAGCGGGAGTGCGGAAGACAGATACGCAGTATTTT,CASSLTTGGYFGAGVRKTDTQYF
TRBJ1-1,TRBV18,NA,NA,TGTGCCAGCTCGCCTCATACACCAGGGGCGTCCCTTCTGAACACTGAAGCTTTCTTT,CASSPHTPGASLLNTEAFF
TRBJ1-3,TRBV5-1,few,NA,TGCGCCAGCAGCAAAGACACATCTGGAAACACCATATATTTT,CASSKDTSGNTIYF